Listed below are T cell receptor beta chains from one sample, sequenced in a study of T-cell reconstitution after alpha-beta-depleted transplantation in children. TCRdb used MiXCR to reprocess the PCR reads, holding one entry per CDR3 protein. The sample consists of 100,000 or so distinct CDR3 sequences, roughly an eighth of them appearing once. Specimen: PBMCs from the stem cell graft donor, collected from the stem cell graft. Receptors were obtained from a human donor who donated a stem cell graft to a child with inherited bone marrow failure. The CDR3 runs from the conserved cysteine through the conserved F or W. Fields, in order: V gene, CDR3 length, J gene, CDR3 protein.

>TRBV5-1|12|TRBJ1-1
CASSLVDTEAFF
>TRBV21-1|13|TRBJ2-1
CASSKVGGIEQFF
>TRBV30|14|TRBJ2-1
CAWSVAGSYNEQFF
>TRBV20-1|14|TRBJ2-1
CRLGSGAGNNEQFF
>TRBV5-1|14|TRBJ1-4
CASSLSGPNEKLFF
>TRBV9|16|TRBJ2-1
CASSPRGGQGYNEQFF
>TRBV27|16|TRBJ1-5
CASSLGGTVSDQPQHF
>TRBV7-6|16|TRBJ2-1
CASSLGSGRALDEQFF
>TRBV29-1|13|TRBJ2-1
CSVGTLGGNEQFF
>TRBV7-9|12|TRBJ2-3
CASSYPADTQYF
>TRBV7-9|15|TRBJ2-2
CASSKLARNTGELFF
>TRBV20-1|14|TRBJ2-1
CSAGGLAGYNEQFF
>TRBV30|13|TRBJ1-2
CAWSVVFGDGYTF
>TRBV5-8|14|TRBJ1-5
CASSSGIGNQPQHF
>TRBV12-3/TRBV12-4|17|TRBJ1-1
CASSGTTDWPVNTEAFF
>TRBV27|13|TRBJ2-5
CASSLSRTGTQYF